This passage covers 26 T cell receptor beta chains from one sample sequenced in a study of blood T cell repertoires in COVID-19. Profiled with immunoSEQ multiplex PCR; TCRdb holds only in-frame clones, not every one. The sample records roughly 120,000 clones, nearly 90% being singletons. Material for sequencing was peripheral blood. The source of these receptors is a woman aged 55-75 years with COVID-19, enrolled during active disease.

V usage is TRBV30 and J usage is TRBJ1-1; no clear D. The V end was cut by 2 bases, the J end by 1 base, with 11 bases between. The germline V gene has CDR1 GTSNPN and CDR2 SVGIG (reference sequence). The CDR3 consists of 14 residues. Written as DNA, the CDR3 is TGTGCCTGGAGTCCTGGGCGTCAGAACACTGAAGCTTTCTTT. Protein sequence: CAWSPGRQNTEAFF.

The chain couples TRBV29-1 to TRBJ2-2, with TRBD2 matching 8 bases. The length of the CDR3 is 14 residues. J gave up 6 bases and V 4 bases, and 7 bases lay outside the gene matches. Germline V lookup: CDR1 SQVTM, CDR2 ANQGSEA. The DNA for the CDR3 is TGCAGCGTTGCAGCGACTAGCGTCCCCGGGGAGCTGTTTTTT. Protein: CSVAATSVPGELFF.

The J gene is TRBJ2-7, the V gene TRBV11-2, with D possibly being TRBD2 (6 bases). The length of the CDR3 is 12 residues. CDR1 is SGHAT, CDR2 FQNNGV, per germline. V lost 5 bases, J lost 1 base, and 6 bases lay in between. CDR3 sequence reads: CASSRESYEQYF. DNA for the CDR3: TGTGCCAGCAGCCGGGAGTCCTACGAGCAGTACTTC.

V usage is TRBV5-1 and J usage is TRBJ2-7; D may be TRBD1 (6 bases). V lost 5 bases, J lost 3 bases, and 15 bases lay in between. The CDR3 length is 14 residues. Germline CDR1 and CDR2: SGHRS and YFSETQ. The CDR3 region has the DNA TGCGCCAGCAGATCGTACCGGGACAACTACGAGCAGTACTTC. Residues: CASRSYRDNYEQYF.

V gene TRBV11-3 combines with J gene TRBJ2-1; perhaps TRBD2 as D (7 bases). CDR3 length: 16 amino acids. CDR1 and CDR2 (germline): SGHNT, YENEEA. The germline V and J ends were trimmed by 5 bases and 3 bases, with 17 bases remaining between them. In DNA form, the CDR3 reads TGTGCCAGCAGCCCTCGTAGGGAGGGGGGCTACAATGAGCAGTTCTTC. This codes for CASSPRREGGYNEQFF.

V gene TRBV6-6 combines with J gene TRBJ1-2, with 9 bases identical to TRBD1. The V gene's germline CDR1 is MNHNY and CDR2 SVGAGI (reference sequence). The J segment lost 7 bases and the V segment lost 6 bases, leaving 12 bases of the junction unmatched. The CDR3 has 15 amino acids. CDR3 sequence: CASSKLDRGFGGYTF. DNA for the CDR3: TGTGCCAGCAGCAAACTGGACAGGGGATTTGGTGGCTACACCTTC.

The V and J genes are TRBV5-6 and TRBJ1-2; D unresolved. CDR1 SGHDT and CDR2 YYEEEE come from the germline V gene. The V end lost 1 base, the J end lost 6 bases, and 4 bases lay between the germline ends. The CDR3 runs 11 residues. CDR3 sequence (DNA): TGTGCCAGCAGCTTGAACAATGGCTACACCTTC. It translates to CASSLNNGYTF.

About this clone: At one end, the junction sequence differs from germline, possibly due to a read error. The CDR3 loop reads CASSLTGTGFRVVGQWVF. CDR3 DNA: TGTGCCAGCAGTCTCACCGGGACAGGGTTTCGAGTGGTGGGCCAATGGGTCTTC. The rearrangement joins TRBV6-6 to TRBJ2-1, with TRBD1 matching over 9 bases. Looked up from germline, CDR1 is MNHNY and CDR2 is SVGAGI (reference sequence). The CDR3 runs to 18 residues.

The gene calls are TRBV18 and TRBJ2-2; 7 bases agree with TRBD2. The CDR3 contains 15 residues. The V gene end was trimmed by 2 bases and the J gene end by 4 bases; junction bases not matched to a gene: 4. Germline lookup yields CDR1 KGHSH and CDR2 LQKENI. The CDR3 sequence is CASSPETSLTGELFF. The CDR3 nucleotides are TGTGCCAGCTCACCAGAGACTAGCCTCACCGGGGAGCTGTTTTTT.

The chain recombines TRBV18 with TRBJ2-7, with TRBD1 as a possible D gene (5 bases). V was pared by 0 bases and J by 2 bases, with 11 bases between. The V gene's germline CDR1 is KGHSH and CDR2 LQKENI. The CDR3 totals 15 residues. The CDR3 protein is CASSPPSRTPYEQYF. CDR3 coding DNA: TGTGCCAGCTCACCACCCTCAAGGACACCCTACGAGCAGTACTTC. The variable domain in full, completed from reference TRBV18 and TRBJ2-7, reads NAGVMQNPRHLVRRRGQEARLRCSPMKGHSHVYWYRQLPEEGLKFMVYLQKENIIDESGMPKERFSAEFPKEGPSILRIQQVVRGDSAAYFCASSPPSRTPYEQYFGPGTRLTVT.

The chain couples TRBV7-3 to TRBJ2-3; 9 bases map to TRBD1. The V segment lost 5 bases and the J segment 4 bases; nucleotides outside the gene matches: 4. This CDR3 region has 14 residues. Germline V gives CDR1 SGHTA, CDR2 FQGTGA. The CDR3 loop reads CASSLQGAADTQYF. The CDR3 DNA follows: TGTGCCAGCAGCCTACAGGGGGCTGCAGATACGCAGTATTTT.

V and J are TRBV9 and TRBJ2-3; 9 bases fit TRBD2. The germline gives CDR1 SGDLS, CDR2 YYNGEE. This CDR3 spans 15 amino acids. The J segment lost 3 bases and the V segment lost 0 bases, leaving 2 bases of the junction unmatched. The DNA of the CDR3 is TGTGCCAGCAGCGTAGGCGGGGGGGCTACAGATACGCAGTATTTT. Residues: CASSVGGGATDTQYF.

The V call is TRBV7-5, the J call TRBJ1-2. TRBV7-5 is tagged as a pseudogene. The length of the CDR3 is 11 residues. The CDR3 nucleotides are TGTGCCAGAAGCTTCGAGGATGGCTACACCTTC. Its protein product is CARSFEDGYTF.

This clone was seen only a few times. The V gene is TRBV5-5, the J gene TRBJ2-1, with 8 bases lining up with TRBD1. This CDR3 is built from 15 residues. Germline V gives CDR1 SGHKS, CDR2 YYEKEE (reference sequence). The V and J ends lost 2 bases and 1 base, in that order; junction bases with no gene match: 2. Here the CDR3 reads CASSLRDRSYNEQFF. CDR3 sequence (DNA): TGTGCCAGCAGCTTAAGGGACAGGTCCTACAATGAGCAGTTCTTC.

V and J are TRBV4-3 and TRBJ2-1; D is unclear. V dropped 6 bases and J dropped 6 bases, with 9 bases sitting between them. CDR1 and CDR2 from the germline V gene are LGHNA and YSLEER. This CDR3 has 12 residues. The CDR3 DNA reads as TGCGCCAGCAGTCGGGTTCCCAATGAGCAGTTCTTC. It translates to CASSRVPNEQFF.

The chain links TRBV4-2 to TRBJ2-5; D is possibly TRBD2 (6 bases). The CDR3 extends over 15 amino acids. V lost 0 bases and J 1 base, leaving 9 bases between the germline ends. Germline CDR1 and CDR2: LGHNA and YNFKEQ. The CDR3 nucleotides read TGTGCCAGCAGCCAAGATCCCGGGGGCCAAGAGACCCAGTACTTC. Its translation: CASSQDPGGQETQYF.

Here the CDR3 reads CASSGLAGGIRDTQYF. In DNA, the CDR3 is TGTGCCAGCAGCGGCTTAGCGGGGGGGATTCGGGATACGCAGTATTTT. V gene TRBV5-4 combines with J gene TRBJ2-3; 11 positions agree with TRBD2. Germline-derived CDR1 and CDR2 are SGHNT and YYREEE (reference sequence). The CDR3 is 16 amino acids. V trimming: 4 bases; J trimming: 6 bases; junction bases outside the gene matches: 10.

V and J are TRBV25-1 and TRBJ2-7, with 8 bases that match TRBD1. Looked up from germline, CDR1 is MGHDK and CDR2 is SYGVNS. Trimming removed 8 bases from V and 2 bases from J; junction bases left unmatched: 20. This CDR3 has 18 amino acids. The CDR3 DNA reads as TGTGCCAGCCAAAGCAATCCCAGTCGGGGACAGGTCACCTACGAGCAGTACTTC. Protein product: CASQSNPSRGQVTYEQYF.

This clone was recorded once. This chain connects TRBV11-2 to TRBJ1-3; D call uncertain. The ends were cut back, 2 bases at V and 3 bases at J, with 8 bases in the middle. Germline V CDR1 and CDR2: SGHAT, FQNNGV. The CDR3 runs 14 residues. The CDR3 protein is CASSLQGGGNTIYF. The CDR3 nucleotides are TGTGCCAGCAGCTTACAAGGAGGTGGAAACACCATATATTTT.

V is TRBV12-3 or TRBV12-4 and J is TRBJ1-5, with D hard to call. V was clipped by 10 bases and J by 2 bases, with 12 bases between them. The CDR3 contains 13 residues. CDR3 coding DNA: TGTGCCACCTCTGTGTCCGGCAATCAGCCCCAGCATTTT. This codes for CATSVSGNQPQHF.

The chain joins TRBV7-9 to TRBJ2-2, with TRBD2 identical over 10 bases. The germline V gene has CDR1 SEHNR and CDR2 FQNEAQ (reference sequence). The CDR3 has 16 residues. The ends lost 5 bases at V and 1 base at J; junction bases unmatched: 4. The CDR3 nucleotides are TGTGCCAGCAGCACCCGGACTAGCGGGAACACCGGGGAGCTGTTTTTT. It codes for CASSTRTSGNTGELFF.

This chain joins TRBV19 and TRBJ2-7; maybe TRBD1 (6 bases). The CDR3 is 15 residues long. V was pared by 3 bases and J by 2 bases, with 14 bases between. CDR1 and CDR2 from the germline V gene are LNHDA and SQIVND (reference sequence). CDR3 loop: CASSISGSGAYEQYF. In DNA, the CDR3 is TGTGCCAGTAGTATTTCAGGGTCAGGGGCCTACGAGCAGTACTTC.

The chain carries TRBV6-6 and TRBJ1-4; possible D gene TRBD1, 5 bases. CDR3 length: 12 residues. Germline V gene data show CDR1 as MNHNY and CDR2 as SVGAGI (reference sequence). Between the trimmed V and J ends, which lost 6 bases and 7 bases, there was a span of 9 bases. Here the CDR3 reads CASSPQGEKLFF. In nucleotides, the CDR3 is TGTGCCAGCAGCCCCCAGGGTGAAAAACTGTTTTTT.

The chain combines TRBV30 with TRBJ2-1; TRBD1 agrees at 7 bases. Trimming removed 5 bases from V and 6 bases from J; junction bases left unmatched: 10. CDR3 size: 14 residues. CDR1 is GTSNPN and CDR2 is SVGIG in the germline V gene (reference sequence). CDR3 nucleotides: TGTGCCTGGGGTGGGACAGTTTTTGCCAATGAGCAGTTCTTC. It yields the protein CAWGGTVFANEQFF.

The chain carries TRBV7-9 and TRBJ1-3; tentatively, D is TRBD1 (5 bases). The CDR3 has 15 amino acids. The germline CDR1 and CDR2 sequences are SEHNR and FQNEAQ (reference sequence). Trimming took off 3 bases at V and 0 bases at J, with 9 bases between the two ends. CDR3: CASSFPTVSGNTIYF. The CDR3 bases are TGTGCCAGCAGCTTCCCGACAGTCTCTGGAAACACCATATATTTT.

The chain couples TRBV7-8 to TRBJ1-2, with D possibly being TRBD1 (5 bases). The V end was cut by 5 bases, the J end by 7 bases, with 20 bases between. Germline CDR1 SGHVS, CDR2 FQNEAQ. The CDR3 totals 15 residues. The CDR3 sequence: CASSGGGSRDGGYTF. CDR3 coding DNA: TGTGCCAGCAGCGGGGGAGGGTCCAGGGACGGTGGCTACACCTTC.